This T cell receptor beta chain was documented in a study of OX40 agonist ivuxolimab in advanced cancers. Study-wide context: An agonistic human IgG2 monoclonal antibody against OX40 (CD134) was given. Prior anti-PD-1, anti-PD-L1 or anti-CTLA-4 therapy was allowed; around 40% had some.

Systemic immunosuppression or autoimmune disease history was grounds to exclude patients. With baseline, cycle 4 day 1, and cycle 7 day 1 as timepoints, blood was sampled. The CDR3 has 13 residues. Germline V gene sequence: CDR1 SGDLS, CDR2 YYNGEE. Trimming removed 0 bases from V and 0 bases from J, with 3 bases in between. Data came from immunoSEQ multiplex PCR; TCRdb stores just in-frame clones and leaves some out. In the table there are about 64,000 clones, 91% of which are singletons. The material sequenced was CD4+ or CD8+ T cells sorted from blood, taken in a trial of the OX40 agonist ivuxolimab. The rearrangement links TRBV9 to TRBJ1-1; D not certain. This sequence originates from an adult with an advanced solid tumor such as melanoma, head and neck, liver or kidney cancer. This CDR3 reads CASSVGMNTEAFF. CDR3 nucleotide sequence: TGTGCCAGCAGCGTAGGCATGAACACTGAAGCTTTCTTT. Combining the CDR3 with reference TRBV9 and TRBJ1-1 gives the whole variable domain DSGVTQTPKHLITATGQRVTLRCSPRSGDLSVYWYQQSLDQGLQFLIQYYNGEERAKGNILERFSAQQFPDLHSELNLSSLELGDSALYFCASSVGMNTEAFFGQGTRLTVV.